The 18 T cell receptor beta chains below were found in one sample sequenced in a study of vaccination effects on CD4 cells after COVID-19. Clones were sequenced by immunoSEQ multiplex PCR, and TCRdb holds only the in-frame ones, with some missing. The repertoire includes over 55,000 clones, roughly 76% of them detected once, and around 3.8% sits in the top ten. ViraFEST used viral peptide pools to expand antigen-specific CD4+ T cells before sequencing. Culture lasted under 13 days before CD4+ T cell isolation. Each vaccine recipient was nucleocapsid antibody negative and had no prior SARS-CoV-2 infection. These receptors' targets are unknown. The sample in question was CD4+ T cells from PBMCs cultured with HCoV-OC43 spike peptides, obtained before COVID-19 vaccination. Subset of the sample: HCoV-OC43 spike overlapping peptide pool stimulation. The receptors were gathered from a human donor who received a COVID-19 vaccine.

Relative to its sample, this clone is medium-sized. The CDR3, as DNA: TGTGCCAGCAGTGCCATCTATAACTCGGGACCGGGCAATCAGCCCCAGCATTTT. Translated, it gives CASSAIYNSGPGNQPQHF. The chain is built from TRBV6-1 and TRBJ1-5; tentatively, D is TRBD1 (5 bases). Trimming left V 4 bases short and J 2 bases short, with 21 bases between. The germline V gene has CDR1 MNHNS and CDR2 SASEGT. CDR3 length: 18 residues.

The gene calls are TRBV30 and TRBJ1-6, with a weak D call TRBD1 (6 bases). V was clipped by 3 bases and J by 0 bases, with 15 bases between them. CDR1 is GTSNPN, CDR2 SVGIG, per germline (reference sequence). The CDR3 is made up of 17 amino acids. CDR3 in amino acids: CAWRAPGVSSYNSPLHF. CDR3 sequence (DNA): TGTGCCTGGAGGGCGCCAGGGGTGAGCTCCTATAATTCACCCCTCCACTTT.

DNA of the CDR3: TGTGCCAGCAGGGGACAGGGGGCAGAGGCCGGGGAGCTGTTTTTT. Its translation is CASRGQGAEAGELFF. The V call is TRBV27, the J call TRBJ2-2, with 12 bases aligning to TRBD1. Germline values: CDR1 MNHEY, CDR2 SMNVEV (reference sequence). CDR3 length: 15 residues. V trimming: 6 bases; J trimming: 6 bases; junction bases outside the gene matches: 5.

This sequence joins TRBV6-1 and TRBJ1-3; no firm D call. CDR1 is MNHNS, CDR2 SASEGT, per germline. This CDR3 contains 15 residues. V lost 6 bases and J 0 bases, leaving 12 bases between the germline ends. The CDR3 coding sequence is TGTGCCAGCAGCAGAGGACCAAGCTCTGGAAACACCATATATTTT. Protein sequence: CASSRGPSSGNTIYF.

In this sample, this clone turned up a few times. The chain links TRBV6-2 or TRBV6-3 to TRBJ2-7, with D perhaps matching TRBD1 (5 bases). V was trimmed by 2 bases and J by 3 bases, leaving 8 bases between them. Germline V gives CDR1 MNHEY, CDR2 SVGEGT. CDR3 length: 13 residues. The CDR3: CASSYHRNYEQYV. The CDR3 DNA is TGTGCCAGCAGTTACCACAGGAACTACGAGCAGTACGTC.

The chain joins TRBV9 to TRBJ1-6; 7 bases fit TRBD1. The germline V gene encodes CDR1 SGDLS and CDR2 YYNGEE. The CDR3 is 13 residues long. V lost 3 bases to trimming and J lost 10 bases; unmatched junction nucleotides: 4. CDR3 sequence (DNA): TGTGCCAGCAGCGAGACAGGGCGATCACCCCTCCACTTT. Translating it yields CASSETGRSPLHF. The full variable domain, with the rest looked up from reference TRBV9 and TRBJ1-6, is DSGVTQTPKHLITATGQRVTLRCSPRSGDLSVYWYQQSLDQGLQFLIQYYNGEERAKGNILERFSAQQFPDLHSELNLSSLELGDSALYFCASSETGRSPLHFGNGTRLTVT.

CDR3 bases: TGCGCCAGCAGCTTCGGGGGACTGTCGAACACTGAAGCTTTCTTT. Translating it yields CASSFGGLSNTEAFF. This chain joins TRBV5-1 and TRBJ1-1; the D gene is possibly TRBD1 (5 bases). Deletions cut 2 bases from V and 1 base from J, with 12 bases between. Germline V gene data show CDR1 as SGHRS and CDR2 as YFSETQ. The length of the CDR3 is 15 residues.

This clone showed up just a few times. The DNA of the CDR3 is TGCGCCAGCAGCCAAGATGGGCGCAGGGGTGATTATGGCTACACCTTC. Its protein product is CASSQDGRRGDYGYTF. The rearrangement uses TRBV4-1 and TRBJ1-2; tentative D call: TRBD1 (6 bases). The CDR3 totals 16 residues. CDR1 and CDR2 from the germline V gene are MGHRA and YSYEKL. Trimming removed 0 bases from V and 5 bases from J, with 16 bases in between.

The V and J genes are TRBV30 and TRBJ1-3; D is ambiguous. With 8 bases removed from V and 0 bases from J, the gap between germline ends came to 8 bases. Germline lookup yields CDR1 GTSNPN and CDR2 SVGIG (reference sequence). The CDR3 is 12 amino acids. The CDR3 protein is CARGSSGNTIYF. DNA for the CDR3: TGTGCCCGAGGGAGCTCTGGAAACACCATATATTTT.

CDR3 in DNA: TGTGCCAGCAGCAAATTAGCGGGGCCTAGCACAGATACGCAGTATTTT. Encoded protein: CASSKLAGPSTDTQYF. The chain combines TRBV5-5 with TRBJ2-3; the match to TRBD2 covers 8 bases. Germline CDR1 SGHKS, CDR2 YYEKEE (reference sequence). The CDR3 covers 16 residues. The trim removed 4 bases at V and 0 bases at J, leaving 7 bases unmatched.

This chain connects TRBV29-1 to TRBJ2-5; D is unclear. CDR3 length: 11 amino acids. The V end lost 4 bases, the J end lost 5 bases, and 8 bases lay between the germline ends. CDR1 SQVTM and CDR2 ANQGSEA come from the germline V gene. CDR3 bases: TGCAGCGTTGGGGTAGGGGAGACCCAGTACTTC. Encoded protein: CSVGVGETQYF.

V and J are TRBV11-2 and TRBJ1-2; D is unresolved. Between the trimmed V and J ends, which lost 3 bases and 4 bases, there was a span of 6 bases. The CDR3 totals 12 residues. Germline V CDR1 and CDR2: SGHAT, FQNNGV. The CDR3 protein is CASSLGLYGYTF. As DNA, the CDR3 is TGTGCCAGCAGCTTGGGCCTCTATGGCTACACCTTC.

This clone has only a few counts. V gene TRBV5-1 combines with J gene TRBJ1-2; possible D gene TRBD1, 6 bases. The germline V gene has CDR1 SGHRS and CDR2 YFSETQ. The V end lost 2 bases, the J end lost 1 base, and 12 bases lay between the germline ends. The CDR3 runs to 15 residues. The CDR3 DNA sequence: TGCGCCAGCAGCTTAGGACAGATGATTAACTATGGCTACACCTTC. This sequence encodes CASSLGQMINYGYTF.

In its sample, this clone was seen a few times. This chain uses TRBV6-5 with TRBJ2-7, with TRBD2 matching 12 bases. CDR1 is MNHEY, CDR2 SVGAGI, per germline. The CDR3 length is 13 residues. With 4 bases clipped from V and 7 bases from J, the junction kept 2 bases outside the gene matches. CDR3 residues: CASSFLAGGEQYV. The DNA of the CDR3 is TGTGCCAGCAGTTTTCTAGCGGGGGGGGAGCAGTACGTC.

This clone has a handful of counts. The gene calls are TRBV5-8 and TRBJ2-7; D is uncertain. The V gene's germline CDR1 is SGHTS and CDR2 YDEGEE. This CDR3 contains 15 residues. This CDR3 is CASSFGIEGSLIGRV. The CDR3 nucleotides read TGTGCCAGCAGCTTTGGGATTGAAGGGTCCCTCATAGGTCGAGTC.

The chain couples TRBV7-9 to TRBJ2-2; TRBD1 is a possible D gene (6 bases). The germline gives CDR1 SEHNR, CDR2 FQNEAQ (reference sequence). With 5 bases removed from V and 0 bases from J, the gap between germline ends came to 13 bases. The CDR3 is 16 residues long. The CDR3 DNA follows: TGTGCCAGCAGCCTACAGTGGACAGCGAACACCGGGGAGCTGTTTTTT. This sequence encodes CASSLQWTANTGELFF.

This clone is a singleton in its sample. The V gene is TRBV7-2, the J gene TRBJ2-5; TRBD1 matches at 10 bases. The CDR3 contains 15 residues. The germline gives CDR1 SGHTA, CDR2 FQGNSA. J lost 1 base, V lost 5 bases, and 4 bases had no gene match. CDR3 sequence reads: CASSLRQGAQETQYF. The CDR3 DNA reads TGTGCCAGCAGCCTTCGACAGGGGGCCCAAGAGACCCAGTACTTC.

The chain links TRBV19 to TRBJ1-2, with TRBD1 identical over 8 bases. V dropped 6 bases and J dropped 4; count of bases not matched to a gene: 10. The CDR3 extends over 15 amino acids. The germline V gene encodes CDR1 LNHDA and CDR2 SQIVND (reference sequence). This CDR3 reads CASRTSRGLSYGYTF. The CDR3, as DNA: TGTGCCAGTAGGACCTCCAGGGGGCTTAGCTATGGCTACACCTTC.